These T cell receptor beta chains were read from a single sample in a study of cytomegalovirus exposure and HLA in healthy donors. The table came from immunoSEQ multiplex PCR; TCRdb's copy has only in-frame clones and leaves some out. The sample lists a few hundred thousand clones, about 93% occurring once. Material for sequencing was PBMCs. The receptors originated from a girl aged 2 to 9 in good health and CMV-seronegative. Both conserved end residues are part of each CDR3. A D gene is named only where the DNA matches it firmly. Rows may omit the clone size; those that give it use once, few, many or a size class.

j_call clone_size d_call v_call cdr3_nt cdr3_aa
TRBJ1-1 . . TRBV5-1 TGCGCCAGCAGCTTGACGGAGATGAACACTGAAGCTTTCTTT CASSLTEMNTEAFF
TRBJ2-1 . . TRBV5-6 TGTGCCAGCGTCTGGGGGGGGGCAGATGAGCAGTTCTTC CASVWGGADEQFF
TRBJ2-6 once . TRBV5-1 TGCGCCAGCAGCTTCACAGGGGAGGTAAGGGACTCTCTGGGGGCCAACGTCCTGACTTTC CASSFTGEVRDSLGANVLTF
TRBJ2-1 . . TRBV11-2 TGTGCCAGCAGCCCCTCTACCGGCAAAGGGCGGGGCCATCACAATGAGCAGTTCTTC CASSPSTGKGRGHHNEQFF
TRBJ1-2 . . TRBV6-5 TGTGCCAGCAGTCTCCGCGGACAGACCCTAGGCTACACCTTC CASSLRGQTLGYTF
TRBJ2-3 . TRBD2 TRBV9 TGTGCCAGCAGCGTATTAGCGGGGGGGTCCCTTATTACAGATACGCAGTATTTT CASSVLAGGSLITDTQYF
TRBJ2-5 once TRBD2 TRBV2 TGTGCCAGCAGGGGGGGGAGGTGGCAAGAGACCCAGTACTTC CASRGGRWQETQYF
TRBJ2-5 . . TRBV7-9 TGTGCCAGCAGCTTAGTTAGGAGGGAGCAAGAGACCCAGTACTTC CASSLVRREQETQYF
TRBJ1-1 . . TRBV18 TGTGCCAGCTCATCACAGGGTTCGGGGACTGAAGCTTTCTTT CASSSQGSGTEAFF
TRBJ1-2 . TRBD1 TRBV27 TGTGCCAGCAGTTTATCCCCCGGACAGGGTTTCTATGGCTACACCTTC CASSLSPGQGFYGYTF
TRBJ2-7 . TRBD2 TRBV4-1 TGCGCCAGCAGCCAGGGACTAGCGGGAGTTGGCGAGCAGTACTTC CASSQGLAGVGEQYF
TRBJ2-1 . . TRBV6-1 TGTGCCAGCAGTGAACAGTCAGGGCTCTACAATGAGCAGTTCTTC CASSEQSGLYNEQFF
TRBJ1-1 . . TRBV6-5 TGTGCCAGCCGCAACGCCAACAGTAAAGAAGCTTTCTTT CASRNANSKEAFF
TRBJ2-2 . . TRBV10-1 TGCGCCAGCAGTCCCTCCGGAGGGGTAGGGACCGGGGAGCTGTTTTTT CASSPSGGVGTGELFF
TRBJ1-5 . . TRBV5-6 TGTGCCAGCAGCTTGGCGTCAGGGGTTCAGCCCCAGCATTTT CASSLASGVQPQHF
TRBJ2-7 . TRBD2 TRBV5-1 TGCGCCAGCAGCGGGACTAGCGGAACCTCCTACGAGCAGTACTTC CASSGTSGTSYEQYF
TRBJ1-3 . . TRBV7-2 TGTGCCAGCAGCTCCGGACAGATCTCTGGAAACACCATATATTTT CASSSGQISGNTIYF
TRBJ1-1 once . TRBV10-1 TGCGCCAGTCCCCTCACGGGGGGCTCTAGAGCTTTCTTT CASPLTGGSRAFF
TRBJ2-7 . . TRBV14 TGTGCCAGCAGCTCTAATGTCTACGAGCAGTACTTC CASSSNVYEQYF
TRBJ2-3 . TRBD2 TRBV7-8 TGTGCCGGTAGTGGGCGGGAGGTCACAGATACGCAGTATTTT CAGSGREVTDTQYF
TRBJ2-3 . . TRBV10-2 TGCGCCAGCAGTGAGACGGGGGAGAGCACAGATACGCAGTATTTT CASSETGESTDTQYF
TRBJ2-7 . TRBD1 TRBV27 TGTGCCAGCAGTCCGGGACAGGGTTTCGTCGAGCAGTACTTC CASSPGQGFVEQYF
TRBJ1-2 . TRBD1 TRBV13 TGTGCCAGCAGCATCGGACAGGGTGGCTACACCTTC CASSIGQGGYTF
TRBJ2-6 . . TRBV23-1 TGCGCCAGCAGCCGACCCCCCGGACATACACCCTCCTCTGGGGCCAACGTCCTGACTTTC CASSRPPGHTPSSGANVLTF
TRBJ2-2 . . TRBV6-4 TGTGCCAGCAGTGACTATAGCTATCCGAGCGGGTCGAACACCGGGGAGCTGTTTTTT CASSDYSYPSGSNTGELFF
TRBJ2-7 . TRBD2 TRBV5-4 TGTGCCAGCAGTTGGAGCGGGGGCGAATACGAGCAGTACTTC CASSWSGGEYEQYF
TRBJ2-7 . TRBD1 TRBV27 TGTGCCAGCAGTTTGGGAACAGGGGCCTACGAGCAGTACTTC CASSLGTGAYEQYF
TRBJ2-5 . . TRBV19 TGTGCCAGTAGTATCTCGCCGACAGGAACGACAGAGACCCAGTACTTC CASSISPTGTTETQYF
TRBJ2-3 . TRBD2 TRBV9 TGTGCCAGCAGCCCCCTTGGCGGGGGAGCAGATACGCAGTATTTT CASSPLGGGADTQYF
TRBJ2-5 . TRBD1 TRBV30 TGTGCCGGGAGGACAGGGGAGAAAGAGACCCAGTACTTC CAGRTGEKETQYF
TRBJ1-3 . . TRBV5-1 TGCGCCAGCAGCTTGGCCGGGATACTCGGAAACACCATATATTTT CASSLAGILGNTIYF
TRBJ2-7 . TRBD1 TRBV7-9 TGTGCCAGCAGCTCCACGACAGGGGGCTCCTACGAGCAGTACTTC CASSSTTGGSYEQYF
TRBJ1-2 . TRBD1 TRBV6-4 TGTGCCAGCAGGAAGACAGGGACCGCTAATTTCTATGGCTACACCTTC CASRKTGTANFYGYTF
TRBJ2-7 . . TRBV7-2 TGTGCCAGCAGCTTAGGAGGGCCCACCTACGAGCAGTACTTC CASSLGGPTYEQYF
TRBJ1-2 . . TRBV7-9 TGTTCCAGCAGCCAAGAAGAACGCAGGGGCGTAGGCTACACCTTC CSSSQEERRGVGYTF